These 10 T cell receptor beta chains were sequenced from one sample in a study of shared clonotypes between healthy human individuals. CD8 cells regarded as naive lacked CD45RO, were positively chosen for CCR7, and omitted terminally differentiated effector memory CD45RA+ cells. The method was immunoSEQ multiplex PCR; TCRdb's version includes in-frame clones alone and lacks a portion of them. The table has millions of clones, about 95% seen once. The sequencing input was naive CD8+ T cells sorted from blood. The receptors originated from a man in his late teens or twenties in good health.

A note on this clone: Other DNA sequences in this sample translate to the same CDR3. The chain employs TRBV6-5 and TRBJ2-2; 7 bases are shared with TRBD2. The CDR3 totals 16 residues. Germline CDR1 reads MNHEY; CDR2 reads SVGAGI. Germline trimming cut 3 bases from V and 1 base from J; bases unmatched to any gene: 5. The chain's CDR3 is CASSYSSGGNTGELFF. In DNA form, the CDR3 reads TGTGCCAGCAGTTATTCGTCGGGGGGGAACACCGGGGAGCTGTTTTTT.

This rearrangement joins TRBV10-1 to TRBJ1-1; no definite D call. Trimming stripped 4 bases from V and 1 base from J, with 13 bases between. The germline V gene has CDR1 WNHNN and CDR2 SYGVQD (reference sequence). The CDR3 spans 15 residues. CDR3 DNA: TGCGCCAGCAGTGGGGCAGGACTCGCGAACACTGAAGCTTTCTTT. It yields the protein CASSGAGLANTEAFF.

The chain combines TRBV7-5 with TRBJ1-2; the table's D call TRBD1 went unverified against the DNA. TRBV7-5 is flagged as a pseudogene. The CDR3 loop spans 16 amino acids. The CDR3 DNA reads as TGTGCCAGAAGCTCTACGGGACAGGGGACATACTATGGCTACACCTTC. Translated, it gives CARSSTGQGTYYGYTF.

The chain has TRBV13 and TRBJ2-7; D possibly corresponds to TRBD2 (6 bases). The germline V and J ends were trimmed by 0 bases and 5 bases, with 8 bases remaining between them. CDR3 length equals 13 residues. Germline CDR1 and CDR2: PRHDT and FYEKMQ (reference sequence). For the CDR3, the DNA is TGTGCCAGCAGCTTAGGGACTAGTAACGAGCAGTACTTC. Protein product: CASSLGTSNEQYF. Combining the CDR3 with reference TRBV13 and TRBJ2-7 gives the whole variable domain AAGVIQSPRHLIKEKRETATLKCYPIPRHDTVYWYQQGPGQDPQFLISFYEKMQSDKGSIPDRFSAQQFSDYHSELNMSSLELGDSALYFCASSLGTSNEQYFGPGTRLTVT.

This clone was counted only a few times. Other DNA variants within this sample encode the same CDR3. This rearrangement joins TRBV7-9 to TRBJ2-3; D ambiguous. Deletions cut 1 base from V and 4 bases from J, with 3 bases between. The germline V gene has CDR1 SEHNR and CDR2 FQNEAQ (reference sequence). The CDR3 runs 12 residues. The CDR3 sequence is CASSLGPDTQYF. DNA of the CDR3: TGTGCCAGCAGCTTAGGCCCAGATACGCAGTATTTT.

The chain uses TRBV19 and TRBJ2-7; no reliable D call. CDR3 length: 11 residues. V lost 5 bases and J 4 bases, leaving 6 bases between the germline ends. The germline V gene has CDR1 LNHDA and CDR2 SQIVND (reference sequence). The CDR3 sequence is CASSEAYEQYF. The CDR3 region has the DNA TGTGCCAGTAGTGAAGCTTACGAGCAGTACTTC.

The J gene is TRBJ1-4, the V gene TRBV11-2; D gene uncertain. The CDR3 loop spans 16 amino acids. Between the trimmed V and J ends, which lost 0 bases and 8 bases, there was a span of 16 bases. Germline values: CDR1 SGHAT, CDR2 FQNNGV. Here the CDR3 reads CASSLDPGLGMEKLFF. The DNA of the CDR3 is TGTGCCAGCAGCTTAGATCCGGGTTTGGGTATGGAAAAACTGTTTTTT.

The chain links TRBV6-6 to TRBJ2-7; D is perhaps TRBD2 (7 bases). CDR1 is MNHNY, CDR2 SVGAGI, per germline (reference sequence). The V gene lost 2 bases and the J gene lost 4 bases, with 18 bases spanning the gap. The CDR3 covers 16 residues. For the CDR3, the DNA is TGTGCCAGCAGTTACCCCGTAAAGGGGGGGCGATACGAGCAGTACTTC. Protein: CASSYPVKGGRYEQYF.

This clone was seen a single time. Other nucleotide sequences in the sample specify the same CDR3. The chain combines TRBV13 with TRBJ2-7; no clear D. Per the germline V gene, CDR1 is PRHDT and CDR2 is FYEKMQ (reference sequence). V was shortened by 0 bases and J by 0 bases, with 3 bases between the two germline ends. The CDR3 sequence is 13 residues long. The CDR3 DNA is TGTGCCAGCAGCTTAGGAGCCTCCTACGAGCAGTACTTC. Its translation: CASSLGASYEQYF.

The chain combines TRBV7-8 with TRBJ1-6; D is ambiguous. This CDR3 contains 15 residues. V was cut by 3 bases and J by 9 bases, with 15 bases left in between. The germline V gene encodes CDR1 SGHVS and CDR2 FQNEAQ. CDR3 residues: CASSLGGRTSSPLHF. The DNA of the CDR3 is TGTGCCAGCAGCTTGGGTGGGAGGACGAGTTCACCCCTCCACTTT.